The rows below give T cell receptor beta chains drawn from one sample of a study of monozygotic twins with inflammatory bowel disease. TCRdb re-called the 5' RACE reads and gives one entry per CDR3 protein, without DNA. Listed are about 210,000 distinct CDR3 sequences; 1.5% to 2% falls within the top ten. Sequencing was performed on blood. These receptors were obtained from a human donor with ulcerative colitis or Crohn's disease, or a healthy co-twin of an affected twin (not recorded which). The CDR3 runs from the conserved cysteine through the conserved F or W.

v_gene	len	j_gene	CDR3aa
TRBV7-3	13	TRBJ2-3	CASSAPNTDTQYF
TRBV7-2	14	TRBJ2-2	CASSPDYRGRELFF
TRBV20-1	12	TRBJ1-1	CSASRGRTEAFF
TRBV7-9	15	TRBJ1-2	CASSPPGSVSYGYTF
TRBV3-1	14	TRBJ2-5	CASSQGQFEGTQYF
TRBV5-1	15	TRBJ1-5	CASSLTGHSNQPQHF
TRBV7-9	15	TRBJ1-6	CASSSARRVDSTLHF
TRBV12-3/TRBV12-4	16	TRBJ2-1	CASREKSGAPYNEQFF
TRBV6-5	14	TRBJ1-1	CASSYSGQGAEAFF
TRBV5-1	15	TRBJ1-3	CASSLAANSGNTIYF
TRBV7-2	16	TRBJ1-1	CASSPGTGIGQIEAFF
TRBV7-9	15	TRBJ2-7	CASSLYGTGIYEQYF
TRBV20-1	16	TRBJ1-5	CSARRDRPQKNQPQHF
TRBV6-1	16	TRBJ2-5	CASSEKPTRGRETQYF
TRBV24-1	13	TRBJ2-5	CATSERGLKTQYF
TRBV7-6	16	TRBJ2-1	CASSSRTSGFYNEQFF
TRBV13	15	TRBJ1-2	CASSGGLGTNYGYTF
TRBV5-1	18	TRBJ2-3	CASSVRRTSGAGTDTQYF